Listed below are T cell receptor beta chains from one sample, sequenced in a study of early T cells in non-severe SARS-CoV-2 infection. MiXCR, run by TCRdb on the 5' RACE reads, gives a single entry per CDR3 protein. The sample yields about 37,000 distinct CDR3 sequences, roughly 5% seen once. The specimen was whole blood, collected at baseline. These receptors originate from an adult who was a healthcare worker with PCR-confirmed SARS-CoV-2 infection or an uninfected control (not recorded which). CDR3s include the opening cysteine and the closing phenylalanine or tryptophan. Each record gives: CDR3 protein, CDR3 DNA, D gene, V gene, J gene, clone size. D genes are given only for firm matches. Clone size appears in some rows only: once, few, many, or a class for an expanded clone.

CDR3 protein: CASSLAPGQGNTEAFF
CDR3 DNA: TGTGCCAGCAGCTTAGCCCCGGGACAGGGGAACACTGAAGCTTTCTTT
D gene: TRBD1
V gene: TRBV7-4
J gene: TRBJ1-1
clone size: many

CDR3 protein: CASSTGTANTEAFF
CDR3 DNA: TGTGCCAGCTCAACCGGGACGGCGAACACTGAAGCTTTCTTT
D gene: NA
V gene: TRBV25-1
J gene: TRBJ1-1
clone size: few

CDR3 protein: CASRPNYNEQFF
CDR3 DNA: TGTGCCAGCAGGCCGAACTACAATGAGCAGTTCTTC
D gene: NA
V gene: TRBV6-6
J gene: TRBJ2-1
clone size: many

CDR3 protein: CASSILHREPKQPQHF
CDR3 DNA: TGTGCCAGTAGTATACTTCACAGGGAGCCGAAACAGCCCCAGCATTTT
D gene: NA
V gene: TRBV19
J gene: TRBJ1-5
clone size: many

CDR3 protein: CAISESGRSSGYNEQFF
CDR3 DNA: TGTGCCATCAGTGAGTCTGGGCGCTCTAGCGGATACAATGAGCAGTTCTTC
D gene: TRBD2
V gene: TRBV10-3
J gene: TRBJ2-1
clone size: many

CDR3 protein: CASRGAGAAQYF
CDR3 DNA: TGTGCCAGCAGGGGAGCGGGAGCGGCGCAGTATTTT
D gene: TRBD2
V gene: TRBV7-9
J gene: TRBJ2-3
clone size: few

CDR3 protein: CASSVLMHYGYTF
CDR3 DNA: TGTGCCAGCAGCGTTTTAATGCACTATGGCTACACCTTC
D gene: NA
V gene: TRBV5-5
J gene: TRBJ1-2
clone size: many

CDR3 protein: CASSVARNTEAFF
CDR3 DNA: TGTGCCAGCAGCGTAGCCCGGAACACTGAAGCTTTCTTT
D gene: NA
V gene: TRBV9
J gene: TRBJ1-1
clone size: many

CDR3 protein: CASSERLAGRDEQFF
CDR3 DNA: TGTGCCAGCAGTGAGAGGCTAGCGGGACGGGATGAGCAGTTCTTC
D gene: TRBD2
V gene: TRBV2
J gene: TRBJ2-1
clone size: NA

CDR3 protein: CASSETSGRSLFF
CDR3 DNA: TGTGCCAGCAGTGAGACTAGCGGGAGGAGTCTGTTCTTC
D gene: TRBD2
V gene: TRBV2
J gene: TRBJ2-1
clone size: few

CDR3 protein: CASSRPKGTQYF
CDR3 DNA: TGTGCCAGCAGCCGGCCGAAGGGGACCCAGTACTTC
D gene: NA
V gene: TRBV6-5
J gene: TRBJ2-5
clone size: few

CDR3 protein: CASSLLALSSYNEQFF
CDR3 DNA: TGTGCCAGCAGTTTATTGGCCCTTAGCTCCTACAATGAGCAGTTCTTC
D gene: NA
V gene: TRBV28
J gene: TRBJ2-1
clone size: few

CDR3 protein: CSARAFFIGDTEAFF
CDR3 DNA: TGCAGTGCTAGAGCCTTCTTTATTGGGGACACTGAAGCTTTCTTT
D gene: NA
V gene: TRBV20-1
J gene: TRBJ1-1
clone size: many

CDR3 protein: CASSSGQGATDTQYF
CDR3 DNA: TGTGCCAGCAGTTCAGGACAGGGAGCCACAGATACGCAGTATTTT
D gene: TRBD1
V gene: TRBV12-3/TRBV12-4
J gene: TRBJ2-3
clone size: many

CDR3 protein: CASRTYKGTDTQYF
CDR3 DNA: TGTGCCAGCAGGACGTACAAAGGCACAGATACGCAGTATTTT
D gene: NA
V gene: TRBV28
J gene: TRBJ2-3
clone size: many

CDR3 protein: CASSFGWTGGEKLFF
CDR3 DNA: TGTGCCAGCAGTTTCGGCTGGACAGGGGGTGAAAAACTGTTTTTT
D gene: TRBD1
V gene: TRBV28
J gene: TRBJ1-4
clone size: many

CDR3 protein: CASSLALNADTQYF
CDR3 DNA: TGTGCCAGCAGCTTAGCCCTCAATGCGGATACGCAGTATTTT
D gene: NA
V gene: TRBV13
J gene: TRBJ2-3
clone size: medium-sized

CDR3 protein: CASSPIYNEQFF
CDR3 DNA: TGTGCCAGCAGCCCGATCTACAATGAGCAGTTCTTC
D gene: NA
V gene: TRBV7-6
J gene: TRBJ2-1
clone size: many

CDR3 protein: CSVGDRGARNTDTQYF
CDR3 DNA: TGCAGTGTTGGGGACAGGGGGGCACGGAACACAGATACGCAGTATTTT
D gene: TRBD1
V gene: TRBV20-1
J gene: TRBJ2-3
clone size: many

CDR3 protein: CASSPPGTGGVRYF
CDR3 DNA: TGTGCCAGCAGCCCGCCGGGGACAGGGGGAGTTCGGTACTTC
D gene: TRBD1
V gene: TRBV13
J gene: TRBJ2-7
clone size: NA

CDR3 protein: CSARVPGLAGNTDTQYF
CDR3 DNA: TGCAGTGCTAGAGTCCCGGGACTAGCGGGAAACACAGATACGCAGTATTTT
D gene: TRBD2
V gene: TRBV20-1
J gene: TRBJ2-3
clone size: NA

CDR3 protein: CASSFRGTGSPLHF
CDR3 DNA: TGTGCCAGCAGCTTCCGGGGAACGGGTTCACCCCTCCACTTT
D gene: NA
V gene: TRBV7-8
J gene: TRBJ1-6
clone size: many

CDR3 protein: CASSLDTLGTRTDTQYF
CDR3 DNA: TGTGCCAGCAGCTTAGATACTCTCGGCACACGCACAGATACGCAGTATTTT
D gene: NA
V gene: TRBV7-2
J gene: TRBJ2-3
clone size: few

CDR3 protein: CASSPPTATRETQYF
CDR3 DNA: TGTGCCAGCAGCCCACCCACGGCTACTCGAGAGACCCAGTACTTC
D gene: NA
V gene: TRBV11-2
J gene: TRBJ2-5
clone size: many

CDR3 protein: CATSETGGPDEQFF
CDR3 DNA: TGTGCCACCAGTGAGACGGGAGGGCCAGATGAGCAGTTCTTC
D gene: TRBD2
V gene: TRBV24-1
J gene: TRBJ2-1
clone size: many

CDR3 protein: CASSRRDSRYQPQHF
CDR3 DNA: TGTGCCAGCAGTCGACGGGACAGCCGGTATCAGCCCCAGCATTTT
D gene: TRBD1
V gene: TRBV6-6
J gene: TRBJ1-5
clone size: few

CDR3 protein: CASSGGGQLRTEAFF
CDR3 DNA: TGCGCCAGCAGCGGAGGGGGACAGCTGCGCACTGAAGCTTTCTTT
D gene: TRBD1
V gene: TRBV5-1
J gene: TRBJ1-1
clone size: NA

CDR3 protein: CASSRDREYSPLHF
CDR3 DNA: TGTGCCAGCAGCCGGGACAGGGAATATTCACCCCTCCACTTT
D gene: TRBD1
V gene: TRBV6-1
J gene: TRBJ1-6
clone size: few

CDR3 protein: CASSPVNIATNEKLFF
CDR3 DNA: TGTGCCAGCTCACCGGTGAACATTGCAACTAATGAAAAACTGTTTTTT
D gene: NA
V gene: TRBV18
J gene: TRBJ1-4
clone size: many

CDR3 protein: CASSEAGTSGELFF
CDR3 DNA: TGCGCCAGCAGTGAGGCGGGGACGTCCGGGGAGCTGTTTTTT
D gene: NA
V gene: TRBV10-2
J gene: TRBJ2-2
clone size: many

CDR3 protein: CSVADYGYTF
CDR3 DNA: TGCAGCGTTGCAGACTATGGCTACACCTTC
D gene: NA
V gene: TRBV29-1
J gene: TRBJ1-2
clone size: few

CDR3 protein: CSVEGYTF
CDR3 DNA: TGCAGCGTTGAAGGCTACACCTTC
D gene: NA
V gene: TRBV29-1
J gene: TRBJ1-2
clone size: NA

CDR3 protein: CASREQGQANEKLFF
CDR3 DNA: TGTGCCAGCAGGGAACAGGGGCAGGCTAATGAAAAACTGTTTTTT
D gene: TRBD1
V gene: TRBV7-2
J gene: TRBJ1-4
clone size: many

CDR3 protein: CASSQDFRDSNQPQHF
CDR3 DNA: TGCGCCAGCAGCCAAGATTTCAGGGATAGCAATCAGCCCCAGCATTTT
D gene: NA
V gene: TRBV4-1
J gene: TRBJ1-5
clone size: many

CDR3 protein: CASSLALQETQYF
CDR3 DNA: TGTGCCAGCAGCTTAGCACTTCAAGAGACCCAGTACTTC
D gene: NA
V gene: TRBV7-2
J gene: TRBJ2-5
clone size: few

CDR3 protein: CASSLDSGMGADTQYF
CDR3 DNA: TGTGCCAGCAGCTTAGATTCAGGGATGGGTGCAGATACGCAGTATTTT
D gene: NA
V gene: TRBV11-2
J gene: TRBJ2-3
clone size: many

CDR3 protein: CASSSLGLDNNEQFF
CDR3 DNA: TGTGCCAGCAGCTCTCTCGGGCTAGACAACAATGAGCAGTTCTTC
D gene: NA
V gene: TRBV7-9
J gene: TRBJ2-1
clone size: many

CDR3 protein: CASSFGVGYNEQFF
CDR3 DNA: TGTGCCAGCAGTTTTGGGGTCGGGTACAATGAGCAGTTCTTC
D gene: NA
V gene: TRBV12-3/TRBV12-4
J gene: TRBJ2-1
clone size: few

CDR3 protein: CASSEATGAAGWQGTQYF
CDR3 DNA: TGTGCCAGCAGTGAAGCGACGGGGGCCGCCGGGTGGCAAGGGACCCAGTACTTC
D gene: NA
V gene: TRBV2
J gene: TRBJ2-5
clone size: NA

CDR3 protein: CASSRQGATYNEQFF
CDR3 DNA: TGTGCCAGCAGCCGACAGGGGGCGACCTACAATGAGCAGTTCTTC
D gene: TRBD1
V gene: TRBV7-2
J gene: TRBJ2-1
clone size: NA

CDR3 protein: CASSPVGGANSPLHF
CDR3 DNA: TGTGCCAGCAGTCCCGTCGGGGGAGCTAATTCACCCCTCCACTTT
D gene: NA
V gene: TRBV6-5
J gene: TRBJ1-6
clone size: many

CDR3 protein: CSVSPIVANTEVFF
CDR3 DNA: TGCAGCGTTTCCCCCATTGTGGCGAACACTGAAGTTTTCTTT
D gene: NA
V gene: TRBV29-1
J gene: TRBJ1-1
clone size: NA

CDR3 protein: CASSDRPPPYGYTF
CDR3 DNA: TGTGCCAGCAGTGATCGGCCACCACCCTATGGCTACACCTTC
D gene: NA
V gene: TRBV28
J gene: TRBJ1-2
clone size: many

CDR3 protein: CASSQDLATGNTIYF
CDR3 DNA: TGCGCCAGCAGCCAAGATCTGGCTACTGGAAACACCATATATTTT
D gene: NA
V gene: TRBV4-3
J gene: TRBJ1-3
clone size: many

CDR3 protein: CASRSGITDTQYF
CDR3 DNA: TGTGCCAGCAGGAGCGGGATCACAGATACGCAGTATTTT
D gene: TRBD2
V gene: TRBV13
J gene: TRBJ2-3
clone size: many

CDR3 protein: CASSSLDHPSGEQYF
CDR3 DNA: TGTGCCAGCAGTTCCCTGGACCATCCGTCGGGCGAGCAGTACTTC
D gene: NA
V gene: TRBV28
J gene: TRBJ2-7
clone size: many

CDR3 protein: CASSLESYSPLHF
CDR3 DNA: TGTGCCAGCAGCCTCGAGTCTTATTCACCCCTCCACTTT
D gene: NA
V gene: TRBV7-3
J gene: TRBJ1-6
clone size: many

CDR3 protein: CASWGPLTDAQYF
CDR3 DNA: TGTGCCAGCTGGGGACCCCTCACAGATGCGCAGTATTTT
D gene: NA
V gene: TRBV7-9
J gene: TRBJ2-3
clone size: NA

CDR3 protein: CASSPGGGYGYTF
CDR3 DNA: TGTGCCAGCAGCCCAGGGGGCGGCTATGGCTACACCTTC
D gene: TRBD1
V gene: TRBV11-2
J gene: TRBJ1-2
clone size: many